This T cell receptor beta chain was captured in a study of blood T cell repertoires in COVID-19. On the study more broadly: COVID-19 samples from acute and convalescent phases originated in the United States, Italy and Spain. Sources were T cells, B-cell-depleted T cells, or PBMCs; the material itself was cDNA or gDNA.

This CDR3 spans 14 amino acids. V was shortened by 7 bases and J by 2 bases, with 11 bases between the two germline ends. Germline CDR1 reads MNHEY; CDR2 reads SVGAGI. Authors' processing steps: Reference gene primer amplification yielded estimated nucleated cell counts. Assay: immunoSEQ multiplex PCR; the TCRdb copy retains only in-frame clones and omits some. The DNA was the basis for D and trimming; V, J and clone size are from that table. The table records about 190,000 clones, nearly 90% of them present only once. V and J are TRBV6-5 and TRBJ2-2, with a tentative D call TRBD1 (6 bases). The receptor was isolated from a man in his fifties with acute or convalescent COVID-19. The sample was peripheral blood. This CDR3 reads CASTRGYNTGELFF. CDR3 bases: TGTGCCAGCACCAGGGGTTACAACACCGGGGAGCTGTTTTTT.